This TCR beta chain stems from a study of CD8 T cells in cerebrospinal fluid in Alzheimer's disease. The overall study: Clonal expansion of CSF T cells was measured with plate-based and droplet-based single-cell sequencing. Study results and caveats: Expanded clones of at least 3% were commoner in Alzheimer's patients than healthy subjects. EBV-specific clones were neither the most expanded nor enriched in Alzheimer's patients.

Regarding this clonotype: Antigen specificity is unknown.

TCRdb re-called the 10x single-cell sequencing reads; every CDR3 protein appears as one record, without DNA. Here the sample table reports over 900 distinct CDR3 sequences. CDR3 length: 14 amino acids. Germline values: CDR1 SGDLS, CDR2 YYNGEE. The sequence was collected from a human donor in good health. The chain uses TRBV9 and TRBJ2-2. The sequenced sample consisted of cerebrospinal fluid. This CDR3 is CASSSQSADGELFF.